The sequence of this T cell receptor (beta chain) was determined in a study of technical replicates of blood from a handful of donors. Germline CDR1 and CDR2: WNHNN and SYGVQD (reference sequence). This CDR3 spans 13 amino acids. V lost 3 bases and J 5 bases, leaving 8 bases between the germline ends. Clones were sequenced by immunoSEQ multiplex PCR, and TCRdb holds only the in-frame ones, with some missing. The sample consists of some 85,000 clones, roughly 93% of them appearing once. The sequencing input was T cells isolated from PBMCs. The chain is built from TRBV10-1 and TRBJ2-1; D might be TRBD2 (6 bases). This sequence was found in a human donor in good health. CDR3 sequence: CASSERGNNEQFF. The CDR3 DNA is TGCGCCAGCAGTGAACGGGGGAACAATGAGCAGTTCTTC.